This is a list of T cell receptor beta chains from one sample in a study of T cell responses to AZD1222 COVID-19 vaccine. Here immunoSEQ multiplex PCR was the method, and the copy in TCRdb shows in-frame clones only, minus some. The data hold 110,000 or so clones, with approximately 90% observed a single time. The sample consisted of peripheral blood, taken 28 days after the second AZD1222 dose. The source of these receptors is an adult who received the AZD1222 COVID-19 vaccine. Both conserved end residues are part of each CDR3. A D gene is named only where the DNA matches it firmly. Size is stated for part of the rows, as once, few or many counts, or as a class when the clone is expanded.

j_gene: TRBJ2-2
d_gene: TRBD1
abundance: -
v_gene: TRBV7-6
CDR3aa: CASSLGWQGAAGELFF
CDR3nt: TGTGCCAGCAGCTTAGGGTGGCAGGGGGCAGCCGGGGAGCTGTTTTTT

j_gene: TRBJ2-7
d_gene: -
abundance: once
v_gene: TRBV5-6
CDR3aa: CASSLGSPAYEQYF
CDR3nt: TGTGCCAGCAGCTTGGGTAGTCCCGCCTACGAGCAGTACTTC

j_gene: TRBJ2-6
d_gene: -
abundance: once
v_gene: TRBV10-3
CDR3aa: CAISESGSGANVLTF
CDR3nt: TGTGCCATCAGTGAGTCTGGGTCGGGGGCCAACGTCCTGACTTTC

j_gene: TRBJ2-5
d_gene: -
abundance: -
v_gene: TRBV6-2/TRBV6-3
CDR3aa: CASSYSVMGTQYF
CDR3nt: TGTGCCAGCAGTTACTCCGTGATGGGGACCCAGTACTTC

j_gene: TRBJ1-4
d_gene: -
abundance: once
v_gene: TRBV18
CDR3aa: CASSPPGRSNEKLFF
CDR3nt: TGTGCCAGCTCACCACCGGGACGGAGTAATGAAAAACTGTTTTTT

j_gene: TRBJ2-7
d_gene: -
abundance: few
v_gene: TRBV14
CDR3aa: CASLRAENSYEQYF
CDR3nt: TGTGCCAGCCTTCGAGCGGAGAACTCCTACGAGCAGTACTTC

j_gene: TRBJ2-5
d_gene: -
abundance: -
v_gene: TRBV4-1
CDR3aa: CASSQLGEETQYF
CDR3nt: TGCGCCAGCAGCCAGCTGGGCGAAGAGACCCAGTACTTC

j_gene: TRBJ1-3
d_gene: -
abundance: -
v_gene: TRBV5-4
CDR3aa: CAQGGDSSGNTIYF
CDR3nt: TGTGCCCAAGGGGGAGATTCCTCTGGAAACACCATATATTTT

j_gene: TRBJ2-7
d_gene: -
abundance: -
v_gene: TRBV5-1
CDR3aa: CASSLNPDRFYEQYF
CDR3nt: TGCGCCAGCAGCTTGAACCCCGACAGGTTTTACGAGCAGTACTTC

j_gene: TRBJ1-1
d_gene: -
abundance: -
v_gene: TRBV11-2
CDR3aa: CASSLMRGLNTEAFF
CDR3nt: TGTGCCAGCAGCCTTATGCGGGGCCTGAACACTGAAGCTTTCTTT

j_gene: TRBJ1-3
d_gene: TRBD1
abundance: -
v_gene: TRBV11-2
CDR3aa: CASSSGQGISGNTIYF
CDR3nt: TGTGCCAGCAGCTCCGGACAGGGAATCTCTGGAAACACCATATATTTT

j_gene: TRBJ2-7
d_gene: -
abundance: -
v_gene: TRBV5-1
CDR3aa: CASSYPRVGSSYEQYF
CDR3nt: TGCGCCAGCAGTTATCCTAGGGTGGGAAGCTCCTACGAGCAGTACTTC

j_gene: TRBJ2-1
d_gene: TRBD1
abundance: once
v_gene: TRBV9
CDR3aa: CASSETGTGGNEQFF
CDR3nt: TGTGCCAGCAGCGAGACGGGGACAGGGGGCAATGAGCAGTTCTTC

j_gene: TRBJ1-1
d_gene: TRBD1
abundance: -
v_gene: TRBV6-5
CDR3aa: CASRQGPDTEAFF
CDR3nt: TGTGCCAGCAGACAGGGGCCCGACACTGAAGCTTTCTTT

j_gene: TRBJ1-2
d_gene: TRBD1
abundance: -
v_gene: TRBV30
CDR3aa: CAWTQGAHGYTF
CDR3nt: TGTGCCTGGACCCAGGGGGCTCATGGCTACACCTTC

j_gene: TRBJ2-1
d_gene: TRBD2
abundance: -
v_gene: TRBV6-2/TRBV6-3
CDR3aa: CASSYPFILAPYNEQFF
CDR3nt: TGTGCCAGCAGTTACCCGTTTATACTAGCGCCCTACAATGAGCAGTTCTTC

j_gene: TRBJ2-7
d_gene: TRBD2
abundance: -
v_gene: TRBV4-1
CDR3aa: CASSQDPGLVDEQYF
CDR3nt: TGCGCCAGCAGCCAAGACCCGGGACTAGTAGACGAGCAGTACTTC

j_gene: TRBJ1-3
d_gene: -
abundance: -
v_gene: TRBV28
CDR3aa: CASSANSYSGNTIYF
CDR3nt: TGTGCCAGCAGTGCCAACAGTTATTCTGGAAACACCATATATTTT

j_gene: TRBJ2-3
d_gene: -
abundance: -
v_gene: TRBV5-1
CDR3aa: CASSLVLADNPDTQYF
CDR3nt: TGCGCCAGCAGCTTAGTACTAGCCGACAACCCAGATACGCAGTATTTT

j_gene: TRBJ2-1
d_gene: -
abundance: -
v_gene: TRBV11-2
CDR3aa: CASSLGWGSSYNEQFF
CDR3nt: TGTGCCAGCAGCTTAGGCTGGGGTTCCTCCTACAATGAGCAGTTCTTC

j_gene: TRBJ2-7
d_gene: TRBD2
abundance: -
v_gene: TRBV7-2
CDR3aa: CASKRGGYEQYF
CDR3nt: TGTGCCAGCAAGCGGGGGGGGTACGAGCAGTACTTC

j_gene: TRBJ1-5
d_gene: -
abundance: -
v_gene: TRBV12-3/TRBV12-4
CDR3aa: CASSLTVGQPQHF
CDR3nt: TGTGCCAGCAGCCTGACCGTAGGTCAGCCCCAGCATTTT

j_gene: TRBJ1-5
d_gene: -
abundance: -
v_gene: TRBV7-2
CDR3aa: CASSPDLLSQPQHF
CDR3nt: TGTGCCAGCAGCCCTGACCTCTTGAGTCAGCCCCAGCATTTT

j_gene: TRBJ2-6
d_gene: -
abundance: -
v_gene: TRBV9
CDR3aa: CASSRVSGANVLTF
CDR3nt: TGTGCCAGCAGCAGGGTTTCGGGGGCCAACGTCCTGACTTTC

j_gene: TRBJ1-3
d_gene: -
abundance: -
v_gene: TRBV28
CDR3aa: CASWSVFSGNTIYF
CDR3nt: TGTGCCAGCTGGTCGGTCTTCTCTGGAAACACCATATATTTT

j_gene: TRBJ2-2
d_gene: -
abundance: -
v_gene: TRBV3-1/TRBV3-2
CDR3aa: CASRPGGGDTGELFF
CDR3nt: TGTGCCAGCAGGCCTGGCGGCGGGGACACCGGGGAGCTGTTTTTT

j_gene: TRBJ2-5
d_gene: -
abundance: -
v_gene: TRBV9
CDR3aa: CASSVKTGRETQYF
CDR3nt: TGTGCCAGCAGCGTTAAAACGGGGAGGGAGACCCAGTACTTC

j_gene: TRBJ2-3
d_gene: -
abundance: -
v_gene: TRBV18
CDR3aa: CASSRVDTQYF
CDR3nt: TGTGCCAGCTCCAGGGTGGATACGCAGTATTTT

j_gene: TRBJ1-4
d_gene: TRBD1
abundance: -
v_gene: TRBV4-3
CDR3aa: CASSQDQTGNEKLFF
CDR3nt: TGCGCCAGCAGCCAAGATCAGACAGGGAATGAAAAACTGTTTTTT

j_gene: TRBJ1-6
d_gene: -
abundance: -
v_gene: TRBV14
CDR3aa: CASSDKQEFKNSPLHF
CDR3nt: TGTGCCAGCAGCGACAAACAGGAGTTCAAGAATTCACCCCTCCACTTT

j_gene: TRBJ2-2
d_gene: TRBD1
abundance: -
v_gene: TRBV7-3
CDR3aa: CASSFQGAVGTGELFF
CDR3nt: TGTGCCAGCAGCTTTCAGGGGGCGGTGGGCACCGGGGAGCTGTTTTTT

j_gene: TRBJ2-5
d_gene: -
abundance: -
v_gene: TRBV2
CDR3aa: CASGDIRAETQYF
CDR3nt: TGTGCCAGCGGGGACATCCGGGCGGAGACCCAGTACTTC

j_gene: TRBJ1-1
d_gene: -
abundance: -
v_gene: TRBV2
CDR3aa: CASRRTGMNTEAFF
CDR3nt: TGTGCCAGCAGGCGAACAGGGATGAACACTGAAGCTTTCTTT

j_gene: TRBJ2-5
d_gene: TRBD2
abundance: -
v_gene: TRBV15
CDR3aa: CATSRVQAGGGETQYF
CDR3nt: TGTGCCACCAGCAGAGTACAAGCGGGAGGGGGAGAGACCCAGTACTTC

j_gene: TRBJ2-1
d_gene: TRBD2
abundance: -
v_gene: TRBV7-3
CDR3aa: CASSSAGGRANEQFF
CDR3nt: TGTGCCAGCAGCTCCGCGGGGGGGCGTGCTAATGAGCAGTTCTTC

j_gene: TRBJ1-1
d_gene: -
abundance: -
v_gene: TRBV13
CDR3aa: CASSFQWATEAFF
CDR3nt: TGTGCCAGCAGCTTTCAGTGGGCCACTGAAGCTTTCTTT

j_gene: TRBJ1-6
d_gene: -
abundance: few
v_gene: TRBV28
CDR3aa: CASYRGANLNSPLHF
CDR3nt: TGTGCCAGTTACCGGGGCGCGAACCTTAATTCACCCCTCCACTTT

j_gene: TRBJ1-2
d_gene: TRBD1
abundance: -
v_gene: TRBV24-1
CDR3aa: CATSDPGGTGSHGYTF
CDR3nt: TGTGCCACCAGTGATCCCGGGGGGACAGGGAGCCATGGCTACACCTTC

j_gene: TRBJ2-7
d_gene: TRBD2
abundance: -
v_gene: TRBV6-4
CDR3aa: CASKVKAGEGYEQYF
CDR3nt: TGTGCCAGCAAAGTAAAAGCGGGAGAAGGCTACGAGCAGTACTTC

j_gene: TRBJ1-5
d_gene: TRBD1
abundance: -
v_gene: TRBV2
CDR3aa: CASRRTGGNQPQHF
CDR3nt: TGTGCCAGCAGGCGGACAGGGGGCAATCAGCCCCAGCATTTT

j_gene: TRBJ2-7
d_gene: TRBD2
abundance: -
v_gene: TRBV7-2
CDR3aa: CASSLEGTSGRPNEQYF
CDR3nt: TGTGCCAGCAGCTTAGAAGGTACTAGCGGACGACCAAACGAGCAGTACTTC

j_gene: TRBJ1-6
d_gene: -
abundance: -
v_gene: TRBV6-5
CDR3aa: CASRLEGNSPLHF
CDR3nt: TGTGCCAGCAGGTTAGAGGGGAATTCACCCCTCCACTTT

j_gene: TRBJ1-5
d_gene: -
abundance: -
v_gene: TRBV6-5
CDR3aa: CASSSIRGNQPQHF
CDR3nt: TGTGCCAGCAGTTCAATAAGGGGGAATCAGCCCCAGCATTTT

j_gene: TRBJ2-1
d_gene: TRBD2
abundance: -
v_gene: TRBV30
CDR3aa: CAWARGLAGGENEQFF
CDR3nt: TGTGCCTGGGCCCGCGGACTAGCGGGAGGGGAAAATGAGCAGTTCTTC

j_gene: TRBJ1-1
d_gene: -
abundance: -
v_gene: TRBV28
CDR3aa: CASSWGWGRMAEAFF
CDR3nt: TGTGCCAGCAGTTGGGGGTGGGGGCGAATGGCTGAAGCTTTCTTT

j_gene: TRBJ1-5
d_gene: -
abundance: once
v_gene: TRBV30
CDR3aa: CAWTPTLSNQPQHF
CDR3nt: TGTGCCTGGACCCCCACCCTTAGCAATCAGCCCCAGCATTTT

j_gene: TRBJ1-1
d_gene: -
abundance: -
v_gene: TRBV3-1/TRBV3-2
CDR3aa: CARSQDSRNTEAFF
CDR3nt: TGTGCCCGCAGCCAAGATAGCCGGAACACTGAAGCTTTCTTT

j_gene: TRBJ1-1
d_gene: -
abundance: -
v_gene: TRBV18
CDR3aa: CASSPPRGTNTEAFF
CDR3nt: TGTGCCAGCTCACCACCGAGGGGAACGAACACTGAAGCTTTCTTT

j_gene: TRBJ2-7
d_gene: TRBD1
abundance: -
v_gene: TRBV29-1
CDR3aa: CSVDGTGAEQYF
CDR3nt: TGCAGCGTTGACGGGACAGGGGCCGAGCAGTACTTC

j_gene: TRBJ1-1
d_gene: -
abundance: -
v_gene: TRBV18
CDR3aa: CASSPSQNTEAFF
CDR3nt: TGTGCCAGCTCACCATCACAGAACACTGAAGCTTTCTTT

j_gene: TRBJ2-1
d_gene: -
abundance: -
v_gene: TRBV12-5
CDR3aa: CASGLVRGEQFF
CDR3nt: TGTGCTAGTGGTTTGGTAAGGGGCGAGCAGTTCTTC

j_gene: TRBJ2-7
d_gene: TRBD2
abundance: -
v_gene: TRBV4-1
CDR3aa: CASSQRTSGGAYEQYF
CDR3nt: TGCGCCAGCAGCCAACGGACTAGCGGGGGGGCTTACGAGCAGTACTTC

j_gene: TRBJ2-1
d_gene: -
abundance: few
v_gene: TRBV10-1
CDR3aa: CASSVQGITHNEQFF
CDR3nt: TGCGCCAGCAGTGTCCAGGGAATCACACACAATGAGCAGTTCTTC

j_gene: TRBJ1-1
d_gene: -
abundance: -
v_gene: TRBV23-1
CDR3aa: CASSQSSLNTEAFF
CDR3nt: TGCGCCAGCAGTCAATCTTCACTGAACACTGAAGCTTTCTTT

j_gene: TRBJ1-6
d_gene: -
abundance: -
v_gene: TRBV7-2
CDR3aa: CASSPLKAYNSPLHF
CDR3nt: TGTGCCAGCAGCCCGCTGAAGGCCTATAATTCACCCCTCCACTTT

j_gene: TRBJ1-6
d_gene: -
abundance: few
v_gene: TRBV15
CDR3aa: CATSRQTRRGSPLHF
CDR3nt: TGTGCCACCAGCAGGCAGACTCGACGGGGTTCACCCCTCCACTTT

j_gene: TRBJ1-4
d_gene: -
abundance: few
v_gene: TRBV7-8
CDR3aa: CASSFGGGEKLFF
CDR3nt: TGTGCCAGCAGCTTTGGGGGCGGTGAAAAACTGTTTTTT